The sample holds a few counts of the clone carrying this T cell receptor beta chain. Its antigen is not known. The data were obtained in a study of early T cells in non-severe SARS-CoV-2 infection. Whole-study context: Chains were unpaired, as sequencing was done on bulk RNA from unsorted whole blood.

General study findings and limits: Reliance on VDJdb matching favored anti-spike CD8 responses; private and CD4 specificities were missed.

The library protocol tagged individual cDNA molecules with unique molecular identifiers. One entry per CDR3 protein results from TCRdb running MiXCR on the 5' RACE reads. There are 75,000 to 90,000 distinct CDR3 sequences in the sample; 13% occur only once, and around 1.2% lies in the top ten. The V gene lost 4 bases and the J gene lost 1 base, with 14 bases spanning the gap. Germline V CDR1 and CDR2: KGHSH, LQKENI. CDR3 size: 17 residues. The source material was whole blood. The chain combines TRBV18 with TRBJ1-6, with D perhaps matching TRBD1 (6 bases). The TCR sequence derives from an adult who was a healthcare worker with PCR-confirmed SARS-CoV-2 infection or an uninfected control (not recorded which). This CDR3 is CASSHDRIKSYNSPLHF. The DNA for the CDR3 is TGTGCCAGCTCACATGACAGGATCAAATCCTATAATTCACCCCTCCACTTT.